These T cell receptor beta chains were read from a single sample in a study of T cells in localized non-small cell lung cancer. Only in-frame clones appear in the TCRdb table, and some are missing; sequencing was by immunoSEQ multiplex PCR. The table has some 18,000 clones, 75% to 85% seen once. Sequenced material: peripheral blood, taken before any cancer treatment. The receptors stem from a man between 40 and 69 years old with stage I lung adenocarcinoma. CDR3s include the opening cysteine and the closing phenylalanine or tryptophan. D genes are given only for firm matches. Some rows have no size entry. The others give once, few or many, or a class for an expanded clone.

j_call d_call clone_size v_call cdr3_nt cdr3_aa
TRBJ1-2 NA NA TRBV5-2 TGTGCCAGCAAGACGGTGGTACGAAAGACCTATGGCTACACCTTC CASKTVVRKTYGYTF
TRBJ2-6 TRBD2 NA TRBV11-1 TGTGCCAGCAGCCCATGGGAGGGTGGGGCCAACGTCCTGACTTTC CASSPWEGGANVLTF
TRBJ1-5 TRBD1 NA TRBV13 TGTGCCAGCAGCTTAAGACAGGGCGGGCAGCCCCAGCATTTT CASSLRQGGQPQHF
TRBJ1-2 NA NA TRBV28 TGTGCCAGCGGGTCGACAGTTTATGGCTACACCTTC CASGSTVYGYTF
TRBJ2-6 NA NA TRBV30 TGTGCCTGGACTGAACCCGGGGCCAACGTCCTGACTTTC CAWTEPGANVLTF
TRBJ1-1 NA NA TRBV7-9 TGTGCCAGCAGGTTAGGGGAAATGAACACTGAAGCTTTCTTT CASRLGEMNTEAFF
TRBJ2-1 NA NA TRBV18 TGTGCCAGCTCACCATCACAGGACAATGAGCAGTTCTTC CASSPSQDNEQFF
TRBJ2-3 NA few TRBV5-6 TGTGCCAGCAGCTTTAAGGGGCGCGGCACAGATACGCAGTATTTT CASSFKGRGTDTQYF
TRBJ1-5 NA few TRBV6-6 TGTGCCAGCAGTGGAGGTCGTGATGGTAATCAGCCCCAGCATTTT CASSGGRDGNQPQHF
TRBJ1-5 NA NA TRBV19 TGTGCCAGTAGTATGATGGATAATCAGCCCCAGCATTTT CASSMMDNQPQHF
TRBJ1-5 NA NA TRBV27 TGTGCCAGTGCCAGGGAGGGTCAGCCCCAGCATTTT CASAREGQPQHF
TRBJ1-1 NA NA TRBV7-6 TGTGCCAGCAGTAAGGGAGTGAACACTGAAGCTTTCTTT CASSKGVNTEAFF
TRBJ2-5 NA NA TRBV7-9 TGTGCCAGCAGCTCCCGGGAGACCCAGTACTTC CASSSRETQYF